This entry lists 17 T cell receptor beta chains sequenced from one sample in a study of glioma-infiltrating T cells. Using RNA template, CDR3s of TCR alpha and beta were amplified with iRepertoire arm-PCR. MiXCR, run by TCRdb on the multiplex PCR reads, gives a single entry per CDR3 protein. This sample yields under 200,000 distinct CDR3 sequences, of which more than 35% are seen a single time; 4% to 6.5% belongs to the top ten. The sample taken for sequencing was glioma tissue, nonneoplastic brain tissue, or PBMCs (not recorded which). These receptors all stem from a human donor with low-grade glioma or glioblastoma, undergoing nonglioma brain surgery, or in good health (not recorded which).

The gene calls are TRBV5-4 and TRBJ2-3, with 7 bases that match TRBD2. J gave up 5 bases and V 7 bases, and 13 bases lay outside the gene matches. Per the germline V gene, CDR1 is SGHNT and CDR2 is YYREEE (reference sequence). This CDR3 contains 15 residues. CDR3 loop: CASRRLRELVDTQYF. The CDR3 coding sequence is TGTGCCAGCCGCAGGTTGCGGGAGCTTGTAGATACGCAGTATTTT.

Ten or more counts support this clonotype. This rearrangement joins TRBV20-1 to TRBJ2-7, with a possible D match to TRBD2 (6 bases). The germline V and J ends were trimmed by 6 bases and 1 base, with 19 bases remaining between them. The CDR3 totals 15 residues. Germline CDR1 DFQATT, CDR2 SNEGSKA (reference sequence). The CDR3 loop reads CSAPSGGDPSYEQYF. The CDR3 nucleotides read TGCAGTGCCCCTAGTGGAGGGGACCCATCCTACGAGCAGTACTTC.

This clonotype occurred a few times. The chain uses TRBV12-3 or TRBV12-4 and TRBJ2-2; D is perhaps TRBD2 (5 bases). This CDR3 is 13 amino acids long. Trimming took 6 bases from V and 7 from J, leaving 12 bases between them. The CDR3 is CASSLQRGGELFF. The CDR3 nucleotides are TGTGCCAGCAGCCTCCAACGGGGCGGGGAGCTGTTTTTT.

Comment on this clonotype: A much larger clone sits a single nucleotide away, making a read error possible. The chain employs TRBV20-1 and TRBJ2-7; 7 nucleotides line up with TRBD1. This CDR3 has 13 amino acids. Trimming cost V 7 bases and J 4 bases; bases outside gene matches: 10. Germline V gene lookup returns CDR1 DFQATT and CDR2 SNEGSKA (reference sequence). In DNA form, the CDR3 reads TGCAGTGTCACGGACAGGATTTCTTACGAGCAGTACTTC. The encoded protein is CSVTDRISYEQYF.

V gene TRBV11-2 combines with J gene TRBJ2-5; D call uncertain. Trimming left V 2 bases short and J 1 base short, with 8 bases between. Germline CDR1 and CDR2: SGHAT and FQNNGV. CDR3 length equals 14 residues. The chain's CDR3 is CASSLQPSQETQYF. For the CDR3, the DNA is TGTGCCAGCAGCTTACAACCCTCCCAAGAGACCCAGTACTTC.

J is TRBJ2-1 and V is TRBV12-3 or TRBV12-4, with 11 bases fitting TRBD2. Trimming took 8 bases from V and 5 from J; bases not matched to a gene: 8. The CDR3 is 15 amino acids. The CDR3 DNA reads TGTGCCAGCGGCCCGGGACTAGCGGACAACAATGAGCAGTTCTTC. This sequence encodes CASGPGLADNNEQFF.

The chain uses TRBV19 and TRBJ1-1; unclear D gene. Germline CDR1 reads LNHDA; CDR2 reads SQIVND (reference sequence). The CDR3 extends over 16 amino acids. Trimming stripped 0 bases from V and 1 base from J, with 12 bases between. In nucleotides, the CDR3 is TGTGCCAGTAGTATAGATCTCGGCCCGCCGAACACTGAAGCTTTCTTT. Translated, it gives CASSIDLGPPNTEAFF.

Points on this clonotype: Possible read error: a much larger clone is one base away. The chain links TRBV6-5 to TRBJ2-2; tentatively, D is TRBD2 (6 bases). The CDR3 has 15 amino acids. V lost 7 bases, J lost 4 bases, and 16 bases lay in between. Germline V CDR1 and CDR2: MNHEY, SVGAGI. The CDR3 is CASNPTRGITGELFF. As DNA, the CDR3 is TGTGCCAGCAATCCGACTAGAGGGATCACCGGGGAGCTGTTTTTT.

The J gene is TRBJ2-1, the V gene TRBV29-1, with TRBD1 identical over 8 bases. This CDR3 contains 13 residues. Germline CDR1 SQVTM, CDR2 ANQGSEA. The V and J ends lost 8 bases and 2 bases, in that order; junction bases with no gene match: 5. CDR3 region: CSMDRVPYNEQFF. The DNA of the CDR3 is TGCAGCATGGACAGGGTTCCCTACAATGAGCAGTTCTTC.

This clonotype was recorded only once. The CDR3: CSARDLEGAFYEQFF. The CDR3 bases are TGCAGTGCTAGAGATCTGGAAGGGGCCTTTTACGAGCAGTTCTTC. This sequence joins TRBV20-1 and TRBJ2-1; D possibly corresponds to TRBD1 (5 bases). This CDR3 region has 15 residues. V lost 0 bases and J lost 10, with 19 bases in between. The germline gives CDR1 DFQATT, CDR2 SNEGSKA (reference sequence).

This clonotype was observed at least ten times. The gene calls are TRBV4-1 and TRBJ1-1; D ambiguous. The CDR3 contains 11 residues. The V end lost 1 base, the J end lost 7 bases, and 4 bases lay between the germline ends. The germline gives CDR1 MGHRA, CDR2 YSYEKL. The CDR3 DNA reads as TGCGCCAGCAGCCAAGGCCTTGAAGCTTTCTTT. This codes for CASSQGLEAFF.

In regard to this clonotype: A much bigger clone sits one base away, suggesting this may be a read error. The CDR3 DNA reads as TGTGCCACCAGCTCCTCGGACACTAACTACGAGCAGTACTTC. This sequence encodes CATSSSDTNYEQYF. This chain joins TRBV24-1 and TRBJ2-7; the D gene is possibly TRBD1 (5 bases). The V and J ends lost 7 bases and 3 bases respectively, with 15 bases between them. The germline V gene has CDR1 KGHDR and CDR2 SFDVKD. The CDR3 covers 14 residues.

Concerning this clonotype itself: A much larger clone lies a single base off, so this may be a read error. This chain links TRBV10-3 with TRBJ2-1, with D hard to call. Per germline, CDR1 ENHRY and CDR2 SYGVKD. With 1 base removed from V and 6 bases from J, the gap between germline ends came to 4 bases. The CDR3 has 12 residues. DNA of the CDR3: TGTGCCATCAGTGAGTTGCCCAATGAGCAGTTCTTC. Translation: CAISELPNEQFF.

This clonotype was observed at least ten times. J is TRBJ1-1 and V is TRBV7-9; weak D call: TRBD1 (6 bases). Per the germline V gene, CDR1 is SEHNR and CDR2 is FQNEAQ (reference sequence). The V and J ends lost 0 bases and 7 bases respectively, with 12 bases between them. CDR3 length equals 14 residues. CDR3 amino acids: CASSLAGGWREAFF. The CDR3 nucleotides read TGTGCCAGCAGCTTAGCGGGGGGCTGGCGTGAAGCTTTCTTT. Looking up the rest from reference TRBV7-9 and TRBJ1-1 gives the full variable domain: DTGVSQNPRHKITKRGQNVTFRCDPISEHNRLYWYRQTLGQGPEFLTYFQNEAQLEKSRLLSDRFSAERPKGSFSTLEIQRTEQGDSAMYLCASSLAGGWREAFFGQGTRLTVV.

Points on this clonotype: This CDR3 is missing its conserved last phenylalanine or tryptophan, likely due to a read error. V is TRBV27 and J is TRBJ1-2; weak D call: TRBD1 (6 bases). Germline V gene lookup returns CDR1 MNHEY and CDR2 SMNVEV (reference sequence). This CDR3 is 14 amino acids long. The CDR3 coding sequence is TGTGCAAGCCGGAAGAGTGGGGGCAGTGGTGGGTACACCTCC. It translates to CASRKSGGSGGYTS.

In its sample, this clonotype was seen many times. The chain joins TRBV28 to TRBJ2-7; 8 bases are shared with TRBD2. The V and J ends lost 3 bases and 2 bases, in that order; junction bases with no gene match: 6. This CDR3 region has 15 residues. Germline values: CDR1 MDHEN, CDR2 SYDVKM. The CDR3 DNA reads TGTGCCAGCAGTTTGGGACTAGGGACAACCTACGAGCAGTACTTC. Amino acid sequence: CASSLGLGTTYEQYF.

Written as DNA, the CDR3 is TGTGCCAGCAGCTGGGGAAGGAACACCGGGGAGCTGTTTTTT. It encodes CASSWGRNTGELFF. The chain is built from TRBV11-2 and TRBJ2-2; D is uncertain. The CDR3 spans 14 residues. The V end lost 4 bases, the J end lost 1 base, and 7 bases lay between the germline ends. Germline values: CDR1 SGHAT, CDR2 FQNNGV.